The T cell receptor (beta chain) under discussion was sequenced for a study of blood T cell repertoires in COVID-19 (dated by TCRdb to between 2020 and 2021). Some background on the complete study: Samples from collaborators originated in the United States, Italy and Spain and spanned both the acute and convalescent phases of COVID-19. The material from the prospective study consisted of cDNA or gDNA derived from T cells, B-cell-depleted T cells, or PBMCs. The dataset comprised deeply sampled blood TCRbeta repertoires from subjects exposed to, actively infected with, or recovered from COVID-19. The repertoires were released in a freely available public database intended as a resource for research on the immune response to SARS-CoV-2. Samples were obtained from the ongoing ImmuneRACE study (first 160 participants) and from about 1,300 subjects provided by 6 global collaborators. Nearly every sample came with metadata listing a de-identified subject ID, COVID-19 status, age in years and sex. Where available, HLA class I and class II types were taken from metadata supplied by the sample provider and were not determined by assay-based typing. The paper's findings and limits, for the study overall: The quantity of clinical and demographic metadata differed by source and by participant and was supplied without curation.

Remarks on this clone: There is no known antigen for this receptor. It has no much larger one-base neighbor in the sample; base qualities were not kept.

The germline ends are 9 bases apart after V is trimmed by 2 bases and J by 6 bases. CDR1 and CDR2, per the germline V gene, are SQVTM and ANQGSEA. Counted from cysteine to phenylalanine, this CDR3 has 12 amino acids. The CDR3 DNA has 36 bases and is translated from base 1. TCRbeta CDR3 regions were amplified from genomic DNA using the immunoSEQ Assay, a bias-controlled multiplex PCR. Per the source publication's procedure: Within the assay, amplification of reference gene primers was used to estimate how many nucleated cells each sample contained. To quantify the absolute abundance of each unique TCRbeta CDR3 rearrangement, sequence reads were collapsed and filtered. For each sample, productive Simpson clonality was calculated by taking the square root of Simpson's diversity index across productive rearrangements. TCRdb's version of the immuneACCESS table is confined to in-frame rearrangements and falls short of the full clone set. An unresolved V gene accounts for under half of the shortfall where checked; the remainder is of unknown origin. V and J calls and clone size follow that table, whereas D and trimming were derived from the DNA. The sample has about 250,000 clones on record, 85% to 90% of them singletons. The ten top clones hold less than 2% of the sample.

Participants in the prospective study were enrolled through a virtual design, were aged roughly 18 to 100 years, and lived in some 24 United States geographic areas. Cohort assignment in the prospective study relied on participant-reported clinical history from a screening survey and a study questionnaire. ImmuneRACE Cohort 3 recovered participants were defined by two consecutive negative NP/OP PCR tests, healthcare professional clearance, or symptom resolution. In the prospective study, mobile phlebotomists collected whole blood, serum and a nasopharyngeal or oropharyngeal swab from each participant. Additional blood draws and questionnaires over an approximately 2-month period could optionally be provided by prospective study participants. Before DNA extraction, prospective study blood samples were shipped either frozen or at room temperature.

The sample taken for sequencing was PBMCs or T cells enriched from blood (not recorded which). The origin of this receptor is a man in his forties or fifties who had recovered from COVID-19. The sequence joins TRBV29-1 to TRBJ2-3, with no D gene named confidently. The CDR3 has the sequence CSVESSPDTQYF. The bases read TGCAGCGTTGAAAGCTCCCCCGATACGCAGTATTTT.